The clone carrying this TCR beta chain was detected only a few times. Amplification of TCR beta CDR3 regions used RNA as the template. The HTBI primer set was used in a first-round RT-PCR of the TCR CDR3. TCRdb reprocessed the multiplex PCR reads via MiXCR and lists one record per CDR3 protein. The sample contains approximately 700,000 distinct CDR3 sequences, about a sixth of which appear only once. The record originates from a study of T cells in Graves' hyperthyroidism and ophthalmopathy. Newly diagnosed hyperthyroidism patients aged 18 to 65 years had disease lasting under 2 months. Patients were excluded for uncontrolled infection, other autoimmune disease, pregnancy or lactation. This sample holds PBMCs from approximately 9 ml fresh peripheral blood. Germline-derived CDR1 and CDR2 are SQVTM and ANQGSEA. V was pared by 3 bases and J by 4 bases, with 14 bases of the junction left unmatched. This CDR3 spans 16 amino acids.

Sequencing used blood. The TCR was taken from a man between 18 and 35 years old with Graves' hyperthyroidism. The rearrangement joins TRBV29-1 to TRBJ1-1, with 7 nucleotides matching TRBD1. CDR3 coding DNA: TGCAGCGTTGAGGCCGACAGGGAATTGTTTATCACTGAAGCTTTCTTT. It codes for CSVEADRELFITEAFF.